Sequencing of this T cell receptor beta chain was carried out in a study of type 1 regulatory T cells. As for the study in general: An in vitro protocol generated T-allo10, a Tr1-enriched, alloantigen-specific CD4 T cell product. The study's findings and limits: Type 1 regulatory T cells had a more restricted TCR repertoire than non-type 1 regulatory T cells.

TCRdb analysed the reads with MiXCR anew, one entry per CDR3 protein. Found here are approximately 77,000 distinct CDR3 sequences, around 21% of them singletons; the top ten hold 8.3%. This CDR3 is 13 amino acids long. The V gene end was trimmed by 5 bases and the J gene end by 7 bases; junction bases not matched to a gene: 6. The germline V gene encodes CDR1 DFQATT and CDR2 SNEGSKA (reference sequence). For this clonotype: No antigen is known for it.

The rearrangement uses TRBV20-1 and TRBJ2-1; 9 bases map to TRBD2. This TCR came from a human donor in good health. The sequenced sample consisted of cultured type 1 regulatory T (Tr1) cells, either the whole culture or a sorted fraction (not recorded which). The CDR3: CSAPGTSLNEQFF. The CDR3 region has the DNA TGCAGTGCTCCCGGGACTAGCCTAAATGAGCAGTTCTTC.